This TCR beta chain was captured in a study of high-grade serous ovarian cancer treatment subgroups (dated by TCRdb to the early 2020s). Describing the broader study: On average, sequencing produced over 13,000 reads and over 7,000 unique TCR beta rearrangements for each sample. TCR beta repertoires were profiled in patients with high-grade serous ovarian cancer who were grouped, under a laparoscopic triage algorithm, by complete gross resection or by neoadjuvant chemotherapy response. Of the 30 or so patients in the cohort, around 10 had no residual disease after primary surgery (R0), around 10 were excellent NACT responders, and around 10 were poor NACT responders. In total there were roughly 82 samples, since every patient provided one primary tumor sample and two metastatic tumor samples.

As to this clone: This receptor's antigen is unknown. Per-nucleotide qualities are absent, and no much larger clonotype sits a single base away.

Study-wide findings and limitations: Tumors from the same patient had repertoire similarity ranging from roughly 0.1 to 0.8, while tumors from different patients showed almost no similarity. The TCR repertoire analyses centered on CDR3, leaving CDR1 and CDR2 unanalyzed. Neoantigen level correlated positively with TCR clonal relatedness, and copy number variation and mutation load from whole-genome sequencing showed a positive trend with TCR clonal relatedness. Bulk tumor TCR sequencing lacked spatial information, limiting insight into HGSC tumor complexity and diversity.

CDR1 and CDR2 were assigned from the germline V gene as MDHEN and SYDVKM. The junction carries 11 bases between V and J, which are trimmed by 4 bases and 8 bases respectively. The CDR3 starts with the cysteine, ends with the phenylalanine, and has 12 residues. The kept DNA is CDR3 alone, 36 bases in frame from the first base. High-throughput TCR profiling via ImmunoSEQ was performed on the 70 to 100 tumor samples. The authors' pipeline ran thus. Richness (unique productive sequences), clonality, evenness and relatedness were included as repertoire diversity metrics, and similarity between samples was assessed with the Bhattacharyya coefficient. In a sensitivity analysis, TCRs with fewer than two reads were excluded, and consistent conclusions were obtained. What TCRdb holds here is the immuneACCESS table cut down to in-frame rearrangements. Part of the clones is not present; checked against another copy, under half of the missing clones reflect an unresolved V gene, and the others are unexplained. V and J calls and clone size come straight from that table; D and trimming were deduced from the DNA. This sample gives about 39,000 clones in total; roughly 83% of them show up just once. The top ten hold over 3% of the sample.

The tumor samples were collected prior to definitive surgery or chemotherapy. Genomic DNA was extracted by the MD Anderson Biospecimen Extraction Resource, and TCR sequencing was done by the MD Anderson Cancer Genomics Laboratory. Rearrangement joined TRBV28 to TRBJ1-2; a tentative D call is TRBD1 (5 bases match). The sequenced sample was tumor tissue. The source of this sequence is a human donor with high-grade serous ovarian cancer. The CDR3 protein sequence reads: CASSWGGRGYTF. The nucleotide sequence reads as follows: TGTGCCAGCAGTTGGGGCGGCAGGGGCTACACCTTC.